Listed below are T cell receptor beta chains from one sample, sequenced in a study of T cells in Graves' hyperthyroidism and ophthalmopathy. In TCRdb, the multiplex PCR reads were re-called with MiXCR into one record per CDR3 protein. The data contain about 350,000 distinct CDR3 sequences, roughly 18% of them seen just once; the ten biggest clones take up 15%. Sequencing used blood. These receptors all come from a woman in her 40s with Graves' ophthalmopathy. Both conserved end residues are trimmed from each CDR3. A D gene is named only where the DNA matches it firmly.

D: NA; V: TRBV28; J: TRBJ2-7; CDR3: ASSFLGRGYEQY
D: NA; V: TRBV4-2; J: TRBJ1-2; CDR3: ASSQDQEVGGYT
D: NA; V: TRBV7-9; J: TRBJ2-7; CDR3: ASSRSGTGRTYEQY
D: NA; V: TRBV12-5; J: TRBJ2-1; CDR3: AQMLVNHYNEQF
D: TRBD2; V: TRBV4-3; J: TRBJ2-7; CDR3: ASSQDRLAVPYEQY
D: NA; V: TRBV6-5; J: TRBJ1-1; CDR3: ASRPPRGRENTEAF
D: NA; V: TRBV4-1; J: TRBJ1-1; CDR3: ASSPIHLGAFEAF
D: TRBD2; V: TRBV10-3; J: TRBJ2-3; CDR3: AISESWLAGEFGTDTQY
D: NA; V: TRBV28; J: TRBJ1-1; CDR3: ASSLSRWGRSYTEAF
D: NA; V: TRBV10-3; J: TRBJ1-1; CDR3: AISGSGEGEAF
D: NA; V: TRBV24-1; J: TRBJ2-7; CDR3: ATSDPSSSAYEQY
D: TRBD2; V: TRBV30; J: TRBJ2-2; CDR3: AWSSLAVGGELF
D: NA; V: TRBV19; J: TRBJ2-7; CDR3: ASSPVRGSIYEQY
D: TRBD2; V: TRBV6-1; J: TRBJ2-7; CDR3: ASSEYGSGRPYEQY
D: NA; V: TRBV6-1; J: TRBJ2-5; CDR3: ASTRLVQETQY
D: NA; V: TRBV2; J: TRBJ1-3; CDR3: ASSDRGRGYGNTIY
D: NA; V: TRBV12-5; J: TRBJ2-2; CDR3: ASGLVLGGGTGELF
D: NA; V: TRBV29-1; J: TRBJ2-7; CDR3: LFPTRVSD
D: TRBD1; V: TRBV6-1; J: TRBJ1-1; CDR3: ASSKDREAEAF
D: NA; V: TRBV6-1; J: TRBJ1-2; CDR3: ASSEQVNYGYT
D: NA; V: TRBV10-3; J: TRBJ2-5; CDR3: AISTGAQETQY
D: NA; V: TRBV5-1; J: TRBJ2-7; CDR3: ASSLDRVDC
D: NA; V: TRBV28; J: TRBJ2-7; CDR3: ASSLLRTYEQY
D: TRBD2; V: TRBV6-1; J: TRBJ2-7; CDR3: ASSESGLVTSYEQY
D: TRBD1; V: TRBV11-1; J: TRBJ1-2; CDR3: ASSYSKVGTDRRYGYT